Sequencing of this TCR beta chain was carried out in a study of blood T cell repertoires in COVID-19. CDR3 length: 13 amino acids. V lost 1 base and J lost 3, with 8 bases in between. Germline V gene data show CDR1 as SGHDT and CDR2 as YYEEEE. Profiling relied on immunoSEQ multiplex PCR, and the TCRdb table lists in-frame clones only, not all of them. The data show around 130,000 clones, around 82% seen once. The sequencing input was peripheral blood. The source is a man in his 60s with acute or convalescent COVID-19. The chain uses TRBV5-6 and TRBJ2-7; D uncertain. The CDR3 nucleotides read TGTGCCAGCAGCTTGTATGTCAGCTACGAGCAGTACTTC. Its translation: CASSLYVSYEQYF.